One T cell receptor beta chain is described in this entry. The antigen is undetermined. The data are from a study of T cell repertoires in cytomegalovirus infection. Study details: Through public TCR beta signatures, both CMV infection and matching HLA type were indicated.

TCRdb used MiXCR to reprocess the reads, holding one entry per CDR3 protein. The sample consists of fewer than 550,000 distinct CDR3 sequences, approximately 30% of them appearing once. Study-level results: The cumulative frequency of public TCR beta families identified carriers of CMV plus the relevant HLA. Predominance within the ex vivo response was attributable to HLA-C-restricted CMV-specific TCR beta clonotypes.

The CDR3 totals 15 residues. V gave up 7 bases and J gave up 1 base, with 14 bases separating them. The germline CDR1 and CDR2 sequences are LNHDA and SQIVND (reference sequence). This sequence joins TRBV19 and TRBJ2-1, with a possible D match to TRBD1 (6 bases). The TCR sequence derives from a human donor in good health (CMV status not recorded). Some clones in this sample may be carry-over from other donors' samples. The sequencing input was PBMCs. CDR3 sequence reads: CASKSDRSSYNEQFF. CDR3 coding DNA: TGTGCCAGTAAATCTGACAGGTCGTCCTACAATGAGCAGTTCTTC.